This T cell receptor (beta chain) was obtained from a study of T cell responses to AZD1222 COVID-19 vaccine. Turning to the study itself: Both about-4-week and about-12-week second-dose recipients were combined.

Points on this clone: What it binds is unknown.

General study points: Donors were largely white British and mainly female; clonal diversity was possibly underestimated. The repertoires were collected only after the peak T cell response.

Trimming removed 4 bases at V and 5 bases at J, with 18 bases between. Germline V gives CDR1 LGHNA, CDR2 YSLEER. This CDR3 comprises 15 residues. Using immunoSEQ multiplex PCR, the repertoire was profiled, and TCRdb retains in-frame clones only, with some absent. The repertoire has around 260,000 clones, 85% to 95% of them found once; the top ten carry approximately 0.52%. The receptor was isolated from an adult in good health. Material: peripheral blood, obtained on day 0 of AZD1222 vaccination. The chain recombines TRBV4-3 with TRBJ2-7; TRBD1 might be the D (6 bases). In DNA form, the CDR3 reads TGCGCCAGCAGCCTACAACAGGGAAAGATGGACGAGCAGTACTTC. It codes for CASSLQQGKMDEQYF.